This T cell receptor beta chain was observed in a study of early T cells in non-severe SARS-CoV-2 infection. Across the whole study: The input, bulk RNA from unsorted whole blood, was sequenced, and chains were unpaired. Study-level points and caveats: In VDJdb matching, anti-spike CD8 responses were favored while private and CD4 specificities went missing.

This clonotype was seen many times. Its target is unknown. Trimming removed 0 bases from V and 7 bases from J; junction bases left unmatched: 11. Looked up from germline, CDR1 is SGHRS and CDR2 is YFSETQ. CDR3 length equals 16 residues. Unique molecular identifier tags were affixed to discrete cDNA molecules. TCRdb re-called the 5' RACE reads with MiXCR, one entry per CDR3 protein. The sample consists of about 64,000 distinct CDR3 sequences, roughly an eighth of them appearing once. The J gene is TRBJ1-1, the V gene TRBV5-1; 8 bases line up with TRBD1. The sequence was collected from an adult who was a healthcare worker with PCR-confirmed SARS-CoV-2 infection or an uninfected control (not recorded which). This material consisted of whole blood, taken at baseline. The CDR3 nucleotides read TGCGCCAGCAGCTTGGCGCAGGGGGCAATTATCGTTGAAGCTTTCTTT. Protein product: CASSLAQGAIIVEAFF.